This TCR beta chain was captured in a study of cytomegalovirus exposure and HLA in healthy donors. The overall study: The same platform used for the roughly 610 first-cohort repertoires was also used for the 130 or so validation repertoires, as a later analysis reported.

The germline V gene encodes CDR1 MDHEN and CDR2 SYDVKM. V lost 5 bases and J lost 2, with 16 bases in between. The CDR3 loop spans 15 amino acids. The data were produced by immunoSEQ multiplex PCR, yet TCRdb's version contains in-frame clones alone and is incomplete. The sample contains fewer than 120,000 clones, 88% of which appear only once. This clonotype originated in a woman in her twenties or thirties in good health and CMV-seropositive. The rearrangement joins TRBV28 to TRBJ2-7, with D perhaps TRBD2 (5 bases). The material sequenced was PBMCs. The CDR3 nucleotides read TGTGCCAGCAGTAAACACCGGGGTGTGACCTACGAGCAGTACTTC. Translating it yields CASSKHRGVTYEQYF.